These T cell receptor beta chains were read from a single sample in a study of T-cell memory formation after mild COVID-19. TCRdb recomputed calls from the 5' RACE reads with MiXCR, one row per CDR3 protein. This sample has roughly 110,000 distinct CDR3 sequences, with 20% to 25% found just once. The sample was PBMCs or a T cell subset sorted from them (not recorded which). The receptor set was obtained from a man younger than 35 who had mild COVID-19 (a few samples of this study predate the infection). Cell type and time point are not known. Both conserved end residues are part of each CDR3. Each record gives: clone size, CDR3 length, V gene, D gene, J gene, CDR3 DNA, CDR3 protein. The D gene is left open where the match is weak. The size field is filled for only some rows; it gives once, few, many or a size class.

size: few
length: 11
V: TRBV20-1
D: -
J: TRBJ2-1
DNA: TGCAGTGCCTGGGTATTGAATGAGCAGTTCTTC
CDR3: CSAWVLNEQFF

size: -
length: 14
V: TRBV7-9
D: -
J: TRBJ2-7
DNA: TGTGCCAGCAGCTCGACACTCAGCATCTACGAGCAGTACTTC
CDR3: CASSSTLSIYEQYF

size: -
length: 16
V: TRBV6-2/TRBV6-3
D: TRBD2
J: TRBJ2-3
DNA: TGTGCCAGCAGTATCCAACTAGCGGGGGCCTCGGATACGCAGTATTTT
CDR3: CASSIQLAGASDTQYF

size: few
length: 16
V: TRBV6-2/TRBV6-3
D: TRBD1
J: TRBJ2-1
DNA: TGTGCCAGCAGTACCAATAAGGGGGACAGTTACAATGAGCAGTTCTTC
CDR3: CASSTNKGDSYNEQFF

size: few
length: 13
V: TRBV7-9
D: -
J: TRBJ2-4
DNA: TGTGCCAGCAGCCCCGGAGGGCACAACATTCAGTACTTC
CDR3: CASSPGGHNIQYF

size: -
length: 16
V: TRBV6-5
D: -
J: TRBJ1-3
DNA: TGTGCCAGCAGTTTGGGGAGGGAAAGCTCTGGAAACACCATATATTTT
CDR3: CASSLGRESSGNTIYF

size: -
length: 11
V: TRBV29-1
D: -
J: TRBJ2-1
DNA: TGCAGCGTTGCCGACGGCAATGAGCAGTTCTTC
CDR3: CSVADGNEQFF

size: once
length: 13
V: TRBV7-9
D: -
J: TRBJ1-1
DNA: TGTGCCAGCAGGCAGCTACAGAACACTGAAGCTTTCTTT
CDR3: CASRQLQNTEAFF

size: -
length: 15
V: TRBV7-6
D: TRBD2
J: TRBJ2-3
DNA: TGTGCCAGCAGCTTTATAGCGGGGAGCACAGATACGCAGTATTTT
CDR3: CASSFIAGSTDTQYF

size: once
length: 16
V: TRBV7-2
D: -
J: TRBJ2-3
DNA: TGTGCCAGCAGCTTACCGGCCAGATGGGGCACAGATACGCAGTATTTT
CDR3: CASSLPARWGTDTQYF

size: few
length: 11
V: TRBV10-1
D: -
J: TRBJ2-2
DNA: TGCGCCAGCCGGGGCACCGGGGAGCTGTTTTTT
CDR3: CASRGTGELFF

size: -
length: 15
V: TRBV5-1
D: -
J: TRBJ2-6
DNA: TGCGCCAGCAGCGGCGGCCGCTCTGGGGCCAACGTCCTGACTTTC
CDR3: CASSGGRSGANVLTF

size: -
length: 15
V: TRBV15
D: -
J: TRBJ2-1
DNA: TGTGCCACCAGCAGCCCGGGACTCTCCTACAATGAGCAGTTCTTC
CDR3: CATSSPGLSYNEQFF

size: -
length: 15
V: TRBV7-9
D: TRBD1
J: TRBJ2-3
DNA: TGTGCCAGCAGCGACCGGGACAGGGGCACAGATACGCAGTATTTT
CDR3: CASSDRDRGTDTQYF

size: few
length: 14
V: TRBV4-3
D: -
J: TRBJ2-1
DNA: TGCGCCAGCAGCCAGGCGGGGTTCTACAATGAGCAGTTCTTC
CDR3: CASSQAGFYNEQFF

size: many
length: 19
V: TRBV5-1
D: TRBD2
J: TRBJ2-2
DNA: TGCGCCAGCAGCTCGGAACTAGCGGGGGGACTTGGATCCGCCGGGGAGCTGTTTTTT
CDR3: CASSSELAGGLGSAGELFF

size: -
length: 13
V: TRBV25-1
D: -
J: TRBJ1-5
DNA: TGTGCCAGCAGCGCTTCCGGGACCCCGCCCCAGCATTTT
CDR3: CASSASGTPPQHF

size: -
length: 15
V: TRBV7-8
D: TRBD2
J: TRBJ2-1
DNA: TGTGCCAGCAGCTTAGGACTAGCGGCCTACAATGAGCAGTTCTTC
CDR3: CASSLGLAAYNEQFF

size: few
length: 15
V: TRBV4-1
D: -
J: TRBJ2-5
DNA: TGCGCCAGCAGCCAAGGCCGACTAGTCCGGGAGACCCAGTACTTC
CDR3: CASSQGRLVRETQYF

size: -
length: 16
V: TRBV7-2
D: TRBD2
J: TRBJ2-5
DNA: TGTGCCAGCAGCTCCGAGACTAGCGGGAGCCTCCGGACCCAGTACTTC
CDR3: CASSSETSGSLRTQYF

size: -
length: 15
V: TRBV12-3/TRBV12-4
D: TRBD1
J: TRBJ2-7
DNA: TGTGCCAGCAGTAACCGGGACAGCCCCTCCTACGAGCAGTACTTC
CDR3: CASSNRDSPSYEQYF

size: -
length: 14
V: TRBV6-6
D: TRBD2
J: TRBJ2-3
DNA: TGTGCCAGCAGTTACGTAGCGGGGGGAGATACGCAGTATTTT
CDR3: CASSYVAGGDTQYF

size: -
length: 11
V: TRBV6-1
D: -
J: TRBJ1-1
DNA: TGTGCCGGTGGACATGGGACTGAAGCTTTCTTT
CDR3: CAGGHGTEAFF

size: many
length: 15
V: TRBV4-1
D: -
J: TRBJ2-2
DNA: TGCGCCAGCAGCCCGGGACATACGGACACCGGGGAGCTGTTTTTT
CDR3: CASSPGHTDTGELFF

size: -
length: 13
V: TRBV7-9
D: -
J: TRBJ2-5
DNA: TGTGCCAGCAGACTGACAGATCAAGAGACCCAGTACTTC
CDR3: CASRLTDQETQYF

size: -
length: 14
V: TRBV7-2
D: TRBD1
J: TRBJ2-1
DNA: TGTGCCAGCAGCTTAGAACAGGGGGCAGGTGAGCAGTTCTTC
CDR3: CASSLEQGAGEQFF

size: -
length: 13
V: TRBV7-9
D: -
J: TRBJ1-5
DNA: TGTGCCAGCAGCCGGGCGACTAATCAGCCCCAGCATTTT
CDR3: CASSRATNQPQHF

size: -
length: 15
V: TRBV15
D: -
J: TRBJ2-7
DNA: TGTGCCACCAGCAGAGATCGACTAGGAGGGGACGAGCAGTACTTC
CDR3: CATSRDRLGGDEQYF

size: few
length: 13
V: TRBV23-1
D: -
J: TRBJ2-3
DNA: TGCGCCAGCCACCAATCGTTCACAGATACGCAGTATTTT
CDR3: CASHQSFTDTQYF

size: -
length: 15
V: TRBV28
D: TRBD2
J: TRBJ2-3
DNA: TGTGCCAGCAGTGCCGGGACTAGCGGTACAGATACGCAGTATTTT
CDR3: CASSAGTSGTDTQYF

size: -
length: 15
V: TRBV7-6
D: TRBD1
J: TRBJ2-7
DNA: TGTGCCAGCAGCTCCGAGACAGGGGCCGCCTACGAGCAGTACTTC
CDR3: CASSSETGAAYEQYF

size: many
length: 11
V: TRBV6-2/TRBV6-3
D: -
J: TRBJ2-1
DNA: TGTGCCAGCAGTCTCGCCAATGAGCAGTTCTTC
CDR3: CASSLANEQFF

size: -
length: 16
V: TRBV6-1
D: -
J: TRBJ1-4
DNA: TGTGCCAGCAGTGAAGCCCAGGGGATTGTCGGCGGAAAACTGTTTTTT
CDR3: CASSEAQGIVGGKLFF

size: -
length: 14
V: TRBV19
D: -
J: TRBJ1-1
DNA: TGTGCCAGTCAACCGTGGGGGGTGAACACTGAAGCTTTCTTT
CDR3: CASQPWGVNTEAFF

size: few
length: 15
V: TRBV12-5
D: -
J: TRBJ2-6
DNA: TGTGCTAGTGCCCGACTGGGATCTGGGGCCAACGTCCTGACTTTC
CDR3: CASARLGSGANVLTF